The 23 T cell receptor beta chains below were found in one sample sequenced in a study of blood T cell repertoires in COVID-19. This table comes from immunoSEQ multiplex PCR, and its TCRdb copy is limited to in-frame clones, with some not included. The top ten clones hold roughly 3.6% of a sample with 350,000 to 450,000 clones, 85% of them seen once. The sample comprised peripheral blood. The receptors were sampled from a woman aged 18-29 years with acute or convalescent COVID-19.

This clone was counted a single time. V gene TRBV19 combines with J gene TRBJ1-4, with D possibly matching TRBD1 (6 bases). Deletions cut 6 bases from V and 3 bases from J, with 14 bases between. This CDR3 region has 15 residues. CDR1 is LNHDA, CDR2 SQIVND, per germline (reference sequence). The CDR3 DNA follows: TGTGCCAGTAGAGGGGGGGGTTCGGCTAATGAAAAACTGTTTTTT. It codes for CASRGGGSANEKLFF.

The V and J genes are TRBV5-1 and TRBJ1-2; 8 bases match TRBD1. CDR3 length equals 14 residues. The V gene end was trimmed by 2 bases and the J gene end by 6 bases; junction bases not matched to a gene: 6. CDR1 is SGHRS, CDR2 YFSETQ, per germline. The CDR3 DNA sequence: TGCGCCAGCAGCTTTAACCAGGGGGCAGATGGCTACACCTTC. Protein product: CASSFNQGADGYTF.

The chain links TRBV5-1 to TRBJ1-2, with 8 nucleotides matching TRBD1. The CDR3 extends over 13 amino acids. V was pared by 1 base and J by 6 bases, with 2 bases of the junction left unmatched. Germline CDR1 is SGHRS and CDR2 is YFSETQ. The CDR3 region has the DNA TGCGCCAGCAGCTTGCAGGGGGCGGATGGCTACACCTTC. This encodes CASSLQGADGYTF.

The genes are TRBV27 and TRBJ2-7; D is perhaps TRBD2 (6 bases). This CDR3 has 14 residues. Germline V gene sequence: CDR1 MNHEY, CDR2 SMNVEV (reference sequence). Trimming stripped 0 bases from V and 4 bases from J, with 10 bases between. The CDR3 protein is CASSLSGGEYEQYF. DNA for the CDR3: TGTGCCAGCAGTTTATCGGGCGGGGAGTACGAGCAGTACTTC.

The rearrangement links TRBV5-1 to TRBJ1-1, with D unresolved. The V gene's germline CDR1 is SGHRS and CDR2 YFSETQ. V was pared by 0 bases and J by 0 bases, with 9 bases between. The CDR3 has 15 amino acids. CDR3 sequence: CASSLDRSLNTEAFF. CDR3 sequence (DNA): TGCGCCAGCAGCTTGGATAGGAGCCTGAACACTGAAGCTTTCTTT.

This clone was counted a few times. The CDR3 bases are TGTGCCAGCAGCTTACTGGCAGCGGGTAGGGAGACTGAAGCTTTCTTT. It is translated as CASSLLAAGRETEAFF. The chain employs TRBV7-9 and TRBJ1-1; no firm D call. CDR3 length equals 16 residues. In germline, CDR1 is SEHNR, CDR2 FQNEAQ (reference sequence). V lost 2 bases to trimming and J lost 5 bases, with 18 bases between them.

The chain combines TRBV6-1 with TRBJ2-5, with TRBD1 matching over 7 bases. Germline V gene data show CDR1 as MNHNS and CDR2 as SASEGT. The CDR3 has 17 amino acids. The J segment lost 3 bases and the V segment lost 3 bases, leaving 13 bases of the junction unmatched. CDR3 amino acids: CASSEAVSDRSEETQYF. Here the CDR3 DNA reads TGTGCCAGCAGTGAGGCGGTTTCGGACAGGTCGGAAGAGACCCAGTACTTC.

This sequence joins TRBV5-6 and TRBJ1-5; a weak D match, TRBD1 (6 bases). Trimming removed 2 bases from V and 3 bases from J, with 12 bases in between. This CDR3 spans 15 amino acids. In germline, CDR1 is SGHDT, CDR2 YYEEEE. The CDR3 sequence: CASSFRQDYNQPQHF. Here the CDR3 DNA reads TGTGCCAGCAGCTTCAGACAGGATTACAATCAGCCCCAGCATTTT.

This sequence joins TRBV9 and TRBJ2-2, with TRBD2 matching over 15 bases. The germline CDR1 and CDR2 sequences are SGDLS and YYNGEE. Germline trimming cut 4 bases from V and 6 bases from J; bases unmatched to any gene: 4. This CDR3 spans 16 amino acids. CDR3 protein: CASSIGLAGGPGELFF. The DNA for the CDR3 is TGTGCCAGCAGCATTGGACTAGCGGGAGGGCCCGGGGAGCTGTTTTTT.

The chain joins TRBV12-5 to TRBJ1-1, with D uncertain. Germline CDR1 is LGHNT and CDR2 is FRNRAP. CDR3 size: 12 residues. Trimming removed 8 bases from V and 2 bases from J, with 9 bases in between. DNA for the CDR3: TGTGCTAGTCTAACGGGAAACACTGAAGCTTTCTTT. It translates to CASLTGNTEAFF.

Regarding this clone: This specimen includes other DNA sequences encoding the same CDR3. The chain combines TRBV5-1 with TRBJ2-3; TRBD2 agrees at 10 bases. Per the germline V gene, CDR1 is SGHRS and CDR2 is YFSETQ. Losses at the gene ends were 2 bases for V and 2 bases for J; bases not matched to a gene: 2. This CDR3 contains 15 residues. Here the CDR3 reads CASSLAGGYTDTQYF. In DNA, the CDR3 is TGCGCCAGCAGCTTAGCGGGAGGGTACACAGATACGCAGTATTTT.

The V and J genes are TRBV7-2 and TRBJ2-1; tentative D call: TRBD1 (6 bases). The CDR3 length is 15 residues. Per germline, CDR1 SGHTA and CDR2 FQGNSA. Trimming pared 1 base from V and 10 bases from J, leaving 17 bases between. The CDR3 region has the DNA TGTGCCAGCAGCTTAGAGGGCAATCAGGGGCCAGAGCAGTTCTTC. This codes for CASSLEGNQGPEQFF.

The CDR3 sequence: CATSDLRDRGNEQFF. The CDR3 DNA is TGTGCCACCAGTGATCTGAGGGACAGGGGGAATGAGCAGTTCTTC. The chain carries TRBV24-1 and TRBJ2-1; 11 bases are a match to TRBD1. Germline loops: CDR1 KGHDR, CDR2 SFDVKD. The V gene end was trimmed by 3 bases and the J gene end by 7 bases; junction bases not matched to a gene: 4. This CDR3 comprises 15 residues.

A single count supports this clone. The DNA of the CDR3 is TGTGCCAGCAATCGCGGGGGCCTCTCCAATGAGCAGTTCTTC. Encoded protein: CASNRGGLSNEQFF. This rearrangement joins TRBV2 to TRBJ2-1; maybe TRBD2 (7 bases). The CDR3 is made up of 14 amino acids. Germline values: CDR1 SNHLY, CDR2 FYNNEI. The V gene lost 7 bases and the J gene lost 6 bases, with 16 bases spanning the gap.

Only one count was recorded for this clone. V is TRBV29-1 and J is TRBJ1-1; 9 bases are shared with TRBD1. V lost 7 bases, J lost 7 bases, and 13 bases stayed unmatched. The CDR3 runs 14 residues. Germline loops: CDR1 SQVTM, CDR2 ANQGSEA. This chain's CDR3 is CSATDLTGGFEAFF. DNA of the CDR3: TGCAGCGCTACCGACCTGACAGGGGGTTTTGAAGCTTTCTTT. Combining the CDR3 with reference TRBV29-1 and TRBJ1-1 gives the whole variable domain SAVISQKPSRDICQRGTSLTIQCQVDSQVTMMFWYRQQPGQSLTLIATANQGSEATYESGFVIDKFPISRPNLTFSTLTVSNMSPEDSSIYLCSATDLTGGFEAFFGQGTRLTVV.

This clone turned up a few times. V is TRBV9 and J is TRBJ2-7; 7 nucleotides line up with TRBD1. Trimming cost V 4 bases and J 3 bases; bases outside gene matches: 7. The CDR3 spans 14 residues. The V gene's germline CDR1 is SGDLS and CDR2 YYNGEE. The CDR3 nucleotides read TGTGCCAGCAGCAACTCGGGACAGAACTACGAGCAGTACTTC. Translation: CASSNSGQNYEQYF.

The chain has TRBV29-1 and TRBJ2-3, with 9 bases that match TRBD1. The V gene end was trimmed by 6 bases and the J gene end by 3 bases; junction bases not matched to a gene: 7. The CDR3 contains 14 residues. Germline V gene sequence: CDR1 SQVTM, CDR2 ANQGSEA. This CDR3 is CSVTGQGGTDTQYF. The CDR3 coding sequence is TGCAGCGTCACGGGACAGGGCGGTACAGATACGCAGTATTTT.

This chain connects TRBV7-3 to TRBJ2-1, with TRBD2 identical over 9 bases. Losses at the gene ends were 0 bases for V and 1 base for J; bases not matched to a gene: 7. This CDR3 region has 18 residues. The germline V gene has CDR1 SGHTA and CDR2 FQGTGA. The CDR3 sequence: CASSLTGGSGRSYNEQFF. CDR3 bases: TGTGCCAGCAGCTTAACGGGGGGTAGCGGGAGATCCTACAATGAGCAGTTCTTC.

The DNA for the CDR3 is TGTGCCAGCACCGGGACTAGCCCCTACGAGCAGTACTTC. Translating gives CASTGTSPYEQYF. The chain couples TRBV27 to TRBJ2-7; 9 nucleotides agree with TRBD2. The CDR3 length is 13 residues. Germline V gene sequence: CDR1 MNHEY, CDR2 SMNVEV (reference sequence). After removal of 7 bases from V and 2 bases from J, the junction contained 3 bases not matched to a gene.

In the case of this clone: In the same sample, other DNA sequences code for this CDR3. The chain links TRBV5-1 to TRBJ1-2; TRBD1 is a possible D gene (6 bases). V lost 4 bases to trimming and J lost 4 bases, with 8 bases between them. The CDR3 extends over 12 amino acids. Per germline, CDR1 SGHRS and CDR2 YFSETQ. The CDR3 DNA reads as TGCGCCAGCAGCGTGGACAGCTATGGCTACACCTTC. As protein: CASSVDSYGYTF.

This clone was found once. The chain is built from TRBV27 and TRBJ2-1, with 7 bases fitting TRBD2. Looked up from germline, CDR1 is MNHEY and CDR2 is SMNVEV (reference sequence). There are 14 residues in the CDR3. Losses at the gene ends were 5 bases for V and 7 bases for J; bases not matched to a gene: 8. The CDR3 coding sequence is TGTGCCAGCAGTCCTACACCCGGGAGGAATGAGCAGTTCTTC. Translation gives CASSPTPGRNEQFF.

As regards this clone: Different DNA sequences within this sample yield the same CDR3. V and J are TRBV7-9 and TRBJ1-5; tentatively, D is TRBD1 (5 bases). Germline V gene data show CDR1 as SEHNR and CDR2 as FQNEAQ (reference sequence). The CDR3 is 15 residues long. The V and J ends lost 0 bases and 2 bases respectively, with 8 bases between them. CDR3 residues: CASSLASGGNQPQHF. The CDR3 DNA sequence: TGTGCCAGCAGCTTAGCCTCGGGGGGCAATCAGCCCCAGCATTTT.

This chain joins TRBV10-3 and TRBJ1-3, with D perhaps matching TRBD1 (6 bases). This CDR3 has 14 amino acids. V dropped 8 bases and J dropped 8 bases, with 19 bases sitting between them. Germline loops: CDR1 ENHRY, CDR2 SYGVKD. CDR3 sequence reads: CAIARGGELHTIYF. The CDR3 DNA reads TGTGCCATCGCCCGAGGGGGGGAGCTGCACACCATATATTTT.